Given below is one TCR beta chain in context. Its antigen remains unknown. Clones were read by immunoSEQ multiplex PCR, and TCRdb kept only the in-frame ones, dropping some. The sample lists 60,000 to 70,000 clones, around 80% seen once, with over 7.5% in the top ten. The entry originates in a study of radiotherapy plus CTLA-4 blockade in lung cancer. Overall study context: Disease control reached 30% to 35%, with objective responses in 15% to 20%.

Study observations and caveats: Response was reportedly best predicted by early blood T cell clone dynamics, with interferon-beta. In blood, after radiotherapy plus ipilimumab, tumor-derived TCR clones expanded.

Chemo-refractory metastatic non-small-cell lung cancer patients underwent focal radiation alongside CTLA-4 blockade with ipilimumab. The CDR3 has 15 amino acids. Germline CDR1 and CDR2: LGHNA and YSLEER. The V gene lost 1 base and the J gene lost 5 bases, with 14 bases spanning the gap. The sequencing here drew on peripheral blood, taken from a patient treated with radiotherapy plus ipilimumab. The chain carries TRBV4-3 and TRBJ2-5; D uncertain. The receptor comes from a human donor with non-small cell lung cancer who had a complete response to radiotherapy plus ipilimumab. DNA of the CDR3: TGCGCCAGCAGCCAAGGGGTCGGTCTAACGGAGACCCAGTACTTC. Translation: CASSQGVGLTETQYF.